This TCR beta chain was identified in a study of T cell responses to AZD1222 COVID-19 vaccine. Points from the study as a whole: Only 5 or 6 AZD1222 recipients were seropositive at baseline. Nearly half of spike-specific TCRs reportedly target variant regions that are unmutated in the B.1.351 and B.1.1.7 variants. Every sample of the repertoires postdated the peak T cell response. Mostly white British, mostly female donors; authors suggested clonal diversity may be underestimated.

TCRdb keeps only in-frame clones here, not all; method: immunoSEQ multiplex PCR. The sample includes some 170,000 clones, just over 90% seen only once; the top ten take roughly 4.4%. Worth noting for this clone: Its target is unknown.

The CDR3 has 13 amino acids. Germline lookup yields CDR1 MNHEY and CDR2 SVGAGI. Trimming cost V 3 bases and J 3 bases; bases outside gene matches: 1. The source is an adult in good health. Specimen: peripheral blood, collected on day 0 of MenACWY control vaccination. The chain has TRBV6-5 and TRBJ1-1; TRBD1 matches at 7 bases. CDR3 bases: TGTGCCAGCAGTTATGGACAGGACACTGAAGCTTTCTTT. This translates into CASSYGQDTEAFF.